This T cell receptor (beta chain) is from a study of metastatic and nonmetastatic thyroid tumors. This clone was detected many times. Per the original methods: Building a distant-metastasis classifier for papillary thyroid cancer drew on CDR3 differences across clinicopathological groups. TCRdb called clones again from the PCR reads with MiXCR. It is TCRdb's table, rather than the study itself, that gives the V and J calls and clone size. The repertoire holds around 26,000 clones, with around 20% as singletons. Each patient came to thyroid surgery without any prior treatment (of any kind). This CDR3 comprises 15 residues. Trimming left V 3 bases short and J 8 bases short, with 16 bases between.

The chain employs TRBV12-3 or TRBV12-4 and TRBJ1-4, with D uncertain. Sequencing was performed on blood. This sequence originates from a male donor with papillary thyroid cancer or a benign thyroid nodule (not recorded which). Some clones in this sample may be carry-over from other donors' samples. The CDR3: CASSFGLTVREKLFF. As DNA, the CDR3 is TGTGCCAGCAGTTTCGGTTTAACAGTAAGGGAAAAACTGTTTTTT.